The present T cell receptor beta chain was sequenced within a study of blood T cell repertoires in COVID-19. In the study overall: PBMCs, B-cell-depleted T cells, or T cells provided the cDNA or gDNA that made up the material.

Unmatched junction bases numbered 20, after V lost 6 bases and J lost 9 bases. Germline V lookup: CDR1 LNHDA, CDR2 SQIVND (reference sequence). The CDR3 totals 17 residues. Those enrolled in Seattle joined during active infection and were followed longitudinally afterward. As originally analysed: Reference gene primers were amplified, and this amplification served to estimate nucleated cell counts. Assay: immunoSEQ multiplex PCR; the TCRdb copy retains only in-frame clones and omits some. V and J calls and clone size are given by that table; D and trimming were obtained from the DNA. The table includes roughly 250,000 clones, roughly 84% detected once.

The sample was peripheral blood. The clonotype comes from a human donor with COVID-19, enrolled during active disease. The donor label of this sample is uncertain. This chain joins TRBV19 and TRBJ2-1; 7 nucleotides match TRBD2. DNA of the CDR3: TGTGCCAGTAGGAAGCGTTGGGGGGAGGGTGTATTGGGTGAGCAGTTCTTC. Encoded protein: CASRKRWGEGVLGEQFF.